A single count supports the clone carrying this T cell receptor (beta chain). These data come from a study of blood T cell repertoires in COVID-19. V gave up 6 bases and J gave up 3 bases, with 23 bases separating them. This CDR3 has 17 amino acids. The V gene's germline CDR1 is MDHEN and CDR2 SYDVKM. Method: immunoSEQ multiplex PCR; TCRdb's copy keeps in-frame clones and lacks some. The sample lists 100,000 to 150,000 clones, 80% to 90% occurring once. This clonotype originated in a man aged 55 to 69 with COVID-19, enrolled during active disease. Sequences were obtained from peripheral blood. The chain carries TRBV28 and TRBJ1-2; D may be TRBD1 (5 bases). This CDR3 reads CASRGASGPTTDYGYTF. The CDR3, as DNA: TGTGCCAGCAGAGGGGCCTCGGGCCCTACTACCGACTATGGCTACACCTTC.